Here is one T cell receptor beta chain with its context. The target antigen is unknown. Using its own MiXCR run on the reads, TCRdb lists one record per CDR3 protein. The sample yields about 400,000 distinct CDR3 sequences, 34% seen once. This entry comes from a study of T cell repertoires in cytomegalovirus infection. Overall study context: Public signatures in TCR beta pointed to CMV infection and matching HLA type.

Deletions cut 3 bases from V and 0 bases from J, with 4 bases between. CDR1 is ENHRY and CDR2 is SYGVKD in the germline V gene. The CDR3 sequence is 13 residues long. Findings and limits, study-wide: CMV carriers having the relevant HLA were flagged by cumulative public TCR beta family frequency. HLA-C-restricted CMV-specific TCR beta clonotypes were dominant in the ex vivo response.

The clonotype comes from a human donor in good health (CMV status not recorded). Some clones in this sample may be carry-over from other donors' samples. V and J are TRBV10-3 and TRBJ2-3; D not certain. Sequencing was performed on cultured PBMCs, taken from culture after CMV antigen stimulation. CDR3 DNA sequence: TGTGCCATCAGTGAATTTAGCACAGATACGCAGTATTTT. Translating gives CAISEFSTDTQYF.